The rows below give T cell receptor beta chains drawn from one sample of a study of patients and donors after allogeneic stem cell transplantation. In TCRdb, the RT-PCR reads were re-called with MiXCR into one record per CDR3 protein. The sample yields some 6,800 distinct CDR3 sequences, 10% to 15% seen once. Sequencing used blood, either unsorted or a sorted T cell fraction (not recorded which). The receptors derive from a human donor who was either an allogeneic HSCT recipient or a stem cell or donor lymphocyte infusion donor (not recorded which). It is not recorded whose cells these are; they may come from a transplant donor. CDR3s include the opening cysteine and the closing phenylalanine or tryptophan. D genes are given only for firm matches. Some rows mark clone size as missing; the rest say once, few, many or name a class of expanded clone.

d_gene | abundance | len | j_gene | v_gene | CDR3aa | CDR3nt
- | many | 14 | TRBJ2-5 | TRBV3-1 | CASSQESDQETQYF | TGTGCCAGCAGCCAAGAATCGGACCAAGAGACCCAGTACTTC
- | - | 16 | TRBJ2-5 | TRBV11-2 | CASSLRSQGGRETQYF | TGTGCCAGCAGCTTAAGATCTCAAGGGGGTCGTGAGACCCAGTACTTC
TRBD1 | many | 15 | TRBJ1-3 | TRBV18 | CASSPEGAAGNTIYF | TGTGCCAGCTCACCAGAGGGGGCCGCTGGAAACACCATATATTTT
- | many | 18 | TRBJ2-2 | TRBV7-8 | CASSLVYVTGRASGELFF | TGTGCCAGCAGCTTAGTCTACGTGACAGGGAGGGCGTCCGGGGAGCTGTTTTTT
- | few | 12 | TRBJ2-1 | TRBV6-5 | CASGTVNNEQFF | TGTGCCAGCGGCACAGTTAACAATGAGCAGTTCTTC
TRBD2 | many | 16 | TRBJ2-1 | TRBV2 | CASSGTRTATYNEQFF | TGTGCCAGCAGCGGGACTAGGACGGCCACCTACAATGAGCAGTTCTTC
TRBD1 | few | 15 | TRBJ1-1 | TRBV7-9 | CASSPTGSPNTEAFF | TGTGCCAGCAGCCCGACAGGGTCTCCGAACACTGAAGCTTTCTTT
TRBD2 | few | 18 | TRBJ2-3 | TRBV10-3 | CAISESMVMLAGDDTQYF | TGTGCCATCAGTGAGTCGATGGTGATGTTGGCGGGAGATGATACGCAGTATTTT
TRBD2 | many | 16 | TRBJ2-7 | TRBV20-1 | CSARGLGLAGAYEQYF | TGCAGTGCTAGAGGACTCGGACTAGCGGGAGCCTACGAGCAGTACTTC
- | - | 15 | TRBJ1-4 | TRBV7-9 | CASSLGRQGNEKLFF | TGTGCCAGCAGCTTAGGCAGGCAGGGGAATGAAAAACTGTTTTTT
- | medium-sized | 16 | TRBJ1-1 | TRBV7-9 | CASSLGFEGGNTEAFF | TGTGCCAGCAGCTTAGGGTTTGAGGGGGGAAACACTGAAGCTTTCTTT
- | medium-sized | 13 | TRBJ1-1 | TRBV9 | CASSASMNTEAFF | TGTGCCAGCAGCGCCAGCATGAACACTGAAGCTTTCTTT
TRBD2 | medium-sized | 16 | TRBJ2-3 | TRBV12-3/TRBV12-4 | CASSLTTGGGRDTQYF | TGTGCCAGCAGTCTCACGACGGGGGGGGGCCGTGATACGCAGTATTTT
- | medium-sized | 15 | TRBJ2-1 | TRBV20-1 | CSASPTAGRHNEQFF | TGCAGTGCTAGCCCAACGGCGGGTAGGCACAATGAGCAGTTCTTC
- | few | 14 | TRBJ2-5 | TRBV7-6 | CASSLVFLGETQYF | TGTGCCAGCAGCTTAGTTTTTTTGGGAGAGACCCAGTACTTC